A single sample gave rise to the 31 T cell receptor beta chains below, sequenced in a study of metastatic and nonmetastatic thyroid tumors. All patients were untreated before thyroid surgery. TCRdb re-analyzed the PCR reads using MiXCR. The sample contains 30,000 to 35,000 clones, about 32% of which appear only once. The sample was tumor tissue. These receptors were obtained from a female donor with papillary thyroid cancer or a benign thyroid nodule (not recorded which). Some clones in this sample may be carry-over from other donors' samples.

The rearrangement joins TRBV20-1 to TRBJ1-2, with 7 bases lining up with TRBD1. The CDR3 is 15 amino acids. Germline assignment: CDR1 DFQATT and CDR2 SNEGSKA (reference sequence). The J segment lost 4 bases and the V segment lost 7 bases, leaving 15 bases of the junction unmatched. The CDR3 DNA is TGCAGTGGTCGACAGGGTGGAGGCGAGGTCTATGGCTACACCTTC. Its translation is CSGRQGGGEVYGYTF.

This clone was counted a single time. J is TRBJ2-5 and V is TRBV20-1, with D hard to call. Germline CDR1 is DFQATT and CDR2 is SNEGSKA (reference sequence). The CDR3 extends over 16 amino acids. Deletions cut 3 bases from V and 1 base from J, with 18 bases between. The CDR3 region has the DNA TGCAGTGCTAGGCCACTGCGGCGGAGTCCCCAAGAGACCCAGTACTTC. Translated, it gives CSARPLRRSPQETQYF.

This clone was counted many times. In DNA form, the CDR3 reads TGTGCCAGCACCACCGGAGATACGCAGTATTTT. Encoded protein: CASTTGDTQYF. The chain recombines TRBV7-8 with TRBJ2-3; D uncertain. CDR1 and CDR2 from the germline V gene are SGHVS and FQNEAQ. The CDR3 consists of 11 residues. The ends were cut back, 7 bases at V and 5 bases at J, with 7 bases in the middle. Full variable domain (outside the CDR3, taken from reference TRBV7-8 and TRBJ2-3): GAGVSQSPRYKVAKRGQDVALRCDPISGHVSLFWYQQALGQGPEFLTYFQNEAQLDKSGLPSDRFFAERPEGSVSTLKIQRTQQEDSAVYLCASTTGDTQYFGPGTRLTVL.

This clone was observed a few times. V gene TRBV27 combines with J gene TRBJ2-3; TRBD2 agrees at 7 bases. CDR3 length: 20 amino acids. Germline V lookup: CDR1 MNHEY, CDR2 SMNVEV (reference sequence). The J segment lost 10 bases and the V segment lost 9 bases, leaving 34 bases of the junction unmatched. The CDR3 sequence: CASHPGGGIRSTYSSYAQYF. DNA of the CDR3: TGTGCCAGTCACCCTGGGGGGGGAATCAGGAGCACCTACTCATCCTACGCGCAGTATTTT.

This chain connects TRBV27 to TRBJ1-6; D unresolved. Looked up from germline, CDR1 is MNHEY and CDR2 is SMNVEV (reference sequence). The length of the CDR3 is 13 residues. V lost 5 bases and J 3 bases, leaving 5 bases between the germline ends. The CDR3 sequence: CASSLNYNSPLHF. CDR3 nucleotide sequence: TGTGCCAGCAGTCTAAACTATAATTCACCCCTCCACTTT.

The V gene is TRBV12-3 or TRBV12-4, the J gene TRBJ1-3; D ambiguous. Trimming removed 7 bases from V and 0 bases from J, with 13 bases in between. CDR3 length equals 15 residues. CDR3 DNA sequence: TGTGCCAGCACCCATCGTGAGAACTCTGGAAACACCATATATTTT. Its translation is CASTHRENSGNTIYF.

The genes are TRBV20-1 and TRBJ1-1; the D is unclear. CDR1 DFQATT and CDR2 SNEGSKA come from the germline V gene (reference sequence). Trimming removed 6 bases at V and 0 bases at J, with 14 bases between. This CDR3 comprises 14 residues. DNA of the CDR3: TGCAGTGCCCCCCGTGGTGGGGTGAACACTGAAGCTTTCTTT. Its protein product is CSAPRGGVNTEAFF.

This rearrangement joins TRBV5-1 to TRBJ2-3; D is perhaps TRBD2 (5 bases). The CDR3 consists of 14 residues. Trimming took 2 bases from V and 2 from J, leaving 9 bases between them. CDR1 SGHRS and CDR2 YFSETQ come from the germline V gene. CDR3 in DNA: TGCGCCAGCAGCTTTATCGGGATCACAGATACGCAGTATTTT. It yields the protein CASSFIGITDTQYF.

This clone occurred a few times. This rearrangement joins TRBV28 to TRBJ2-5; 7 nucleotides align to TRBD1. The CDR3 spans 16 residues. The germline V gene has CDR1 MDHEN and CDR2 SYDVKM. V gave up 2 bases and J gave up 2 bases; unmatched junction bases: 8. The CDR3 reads CASSLRTGTDQETQYF. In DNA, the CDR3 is TGTGCCAGCAGTTTACGAACCGGGACAGATCAAGAGACCCAGTACTTC. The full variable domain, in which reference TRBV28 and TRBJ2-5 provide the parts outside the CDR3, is DVKVTQSSRYLVKRTGEKVFLECVQDMDHENMFWYRQDPGLGLRLIYFSYDVKMKEKGDIPEGYSVSREKKERFSLILESASTNQTSMYLCASSLRTGTDQETQYFGPGTRLLVL.

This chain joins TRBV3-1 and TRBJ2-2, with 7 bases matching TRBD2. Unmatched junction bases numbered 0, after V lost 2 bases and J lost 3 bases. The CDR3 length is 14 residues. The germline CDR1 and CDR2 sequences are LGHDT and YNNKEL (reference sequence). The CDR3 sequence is CASSQRGDTGELFF. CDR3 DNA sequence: TGTGCCAGCAGCCAACGGGGGGACACCGGGGAGCTGTTTTTT.

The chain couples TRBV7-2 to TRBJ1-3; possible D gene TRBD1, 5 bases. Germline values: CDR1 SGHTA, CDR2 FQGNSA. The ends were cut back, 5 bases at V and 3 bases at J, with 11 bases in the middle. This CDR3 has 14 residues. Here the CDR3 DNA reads TGTGCCAGCAGCCCGTGGGGGAGTGGAAACACCATATATTTT. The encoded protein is CASSPWGSGNTIYF. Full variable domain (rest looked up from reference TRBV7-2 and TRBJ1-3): GAGVSQSPSNKVTEKGKDVELRCDPISGHTALYWYRQSLGQGLEFLIYFQGNSAPDKSGLPSDRFSAERTGGSVSTLTIQRTQQEDSAVYLCASSPWGSGNTIYFGEGSWLTVV.

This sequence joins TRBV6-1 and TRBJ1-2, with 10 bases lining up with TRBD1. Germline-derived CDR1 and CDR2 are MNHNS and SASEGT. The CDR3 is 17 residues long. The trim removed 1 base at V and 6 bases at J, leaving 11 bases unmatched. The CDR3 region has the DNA TGTGCCAGCAGTGAAGACAGTTGGACAGGGGGGAAGAATGGCTACACCTTC. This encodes CASSEDSWTGGKNGYTF.

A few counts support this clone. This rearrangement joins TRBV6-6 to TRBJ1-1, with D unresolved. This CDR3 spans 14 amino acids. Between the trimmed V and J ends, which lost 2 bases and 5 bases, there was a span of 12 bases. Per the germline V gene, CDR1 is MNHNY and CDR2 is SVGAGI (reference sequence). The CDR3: CASSYPPRGTEAFF. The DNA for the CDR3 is TGTGCCAGCAGTTACCCACCTCGAGGTACTGAAGCTTTCTTT.

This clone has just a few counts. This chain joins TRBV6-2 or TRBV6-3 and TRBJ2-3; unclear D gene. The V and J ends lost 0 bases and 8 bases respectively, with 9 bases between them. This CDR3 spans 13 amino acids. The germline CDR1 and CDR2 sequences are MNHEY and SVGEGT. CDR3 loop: CASSYSGLGTQYF. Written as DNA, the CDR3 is TGTGCCAGCAGTTACTCCGGATTGGGTACGCAGTATTTT.

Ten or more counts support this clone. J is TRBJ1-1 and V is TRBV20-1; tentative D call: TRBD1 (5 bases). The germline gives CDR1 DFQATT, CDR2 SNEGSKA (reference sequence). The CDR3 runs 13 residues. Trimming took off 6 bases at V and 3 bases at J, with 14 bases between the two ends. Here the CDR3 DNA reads TGCAGTGCCCTAAAGGAAGGGGACACTGAAGCTTTCTTT. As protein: CSALKEGDTEAFF.

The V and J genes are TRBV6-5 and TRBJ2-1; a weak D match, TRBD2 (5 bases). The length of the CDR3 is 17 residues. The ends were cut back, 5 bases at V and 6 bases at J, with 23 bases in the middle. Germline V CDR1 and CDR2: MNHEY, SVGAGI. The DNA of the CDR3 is TGTGCCAGCAGTACGGGTGTGAGACAAGGCCGGGGCAATGAGCAGTTCTTC. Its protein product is CASSTGVRQGRGNEQFF.

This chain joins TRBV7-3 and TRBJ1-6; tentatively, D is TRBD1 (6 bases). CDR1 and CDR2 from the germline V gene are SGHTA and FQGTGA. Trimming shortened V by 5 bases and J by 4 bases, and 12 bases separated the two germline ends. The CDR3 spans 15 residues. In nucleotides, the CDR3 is TGTGCCAGCAGCCCTACGGGGGCGTATAATTCACCCCTCCACTTT. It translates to CASSPTGAYNSPLHF.

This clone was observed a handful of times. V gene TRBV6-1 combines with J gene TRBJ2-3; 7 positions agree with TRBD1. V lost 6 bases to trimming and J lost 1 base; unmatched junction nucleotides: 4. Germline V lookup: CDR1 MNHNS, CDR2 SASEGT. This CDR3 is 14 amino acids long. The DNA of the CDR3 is TGTGCCAGCAGCCGGACAGGCCGCACAGATACGCAGTATTTT. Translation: CASSRTGRTDTQYF.

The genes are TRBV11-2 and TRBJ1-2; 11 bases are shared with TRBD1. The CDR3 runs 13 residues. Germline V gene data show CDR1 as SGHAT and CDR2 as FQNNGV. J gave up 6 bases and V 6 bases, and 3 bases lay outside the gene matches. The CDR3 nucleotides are TGTGCCAGCAGTGGACAGGGGGCTAATGGCTACACCTTC. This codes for CASSGQGANGYTF.

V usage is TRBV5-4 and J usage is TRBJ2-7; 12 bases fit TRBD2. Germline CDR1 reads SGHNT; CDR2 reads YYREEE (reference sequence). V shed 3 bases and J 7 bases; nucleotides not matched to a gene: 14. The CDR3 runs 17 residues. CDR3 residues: CASSSGVLAGGPGEQYF. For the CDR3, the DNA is TGTGCCAGCAGCTCGGGTGTCCTAGCGGGAGGGCCGGGGGAGCAGTACTTC.

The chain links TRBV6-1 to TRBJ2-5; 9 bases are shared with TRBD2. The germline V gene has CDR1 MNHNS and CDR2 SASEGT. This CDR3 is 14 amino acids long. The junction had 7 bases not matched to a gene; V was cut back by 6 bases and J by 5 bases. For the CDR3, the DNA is TGTGCCAGCAGCTCCGCTAGCGGGACGGAGACCCAGTACTTC. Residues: CASSSASGTETQYF.

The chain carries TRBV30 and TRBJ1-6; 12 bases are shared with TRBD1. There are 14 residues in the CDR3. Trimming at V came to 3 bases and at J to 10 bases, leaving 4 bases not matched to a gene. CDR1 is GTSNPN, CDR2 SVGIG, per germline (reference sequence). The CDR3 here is CAWSPGQGASPLHF. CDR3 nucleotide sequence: TGTGCCTGGAGCCCGGGACAGGGGGCCTCACCCCTCCACTTT. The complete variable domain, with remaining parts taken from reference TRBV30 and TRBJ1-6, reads SQTIHQWPATLVQPVGSPLSLECTVEGTSNPNLYWYRQAAGRGLQLLFYSVGIGQISSEVPQNLSASRPQDRQFILSSKKLLLSDSGFYLCAWSPGQGASPLHFGNGTRLTVT.

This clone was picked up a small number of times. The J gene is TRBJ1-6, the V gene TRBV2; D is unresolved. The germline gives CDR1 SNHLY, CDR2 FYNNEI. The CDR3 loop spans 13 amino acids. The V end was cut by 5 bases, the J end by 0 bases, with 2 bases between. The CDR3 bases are TGTGCCAGCAGTCTCTCCTATAATTCACCCCTCCACTTT. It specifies CASSLSYNSPLHF.

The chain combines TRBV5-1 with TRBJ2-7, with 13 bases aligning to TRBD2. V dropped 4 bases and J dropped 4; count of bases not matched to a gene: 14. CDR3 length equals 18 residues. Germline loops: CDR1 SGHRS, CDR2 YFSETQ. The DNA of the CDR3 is TGCGCCAGCAGCCCTTATGGAGGGACTAGCGGGACCGGGTACGAGCAGTACTTC. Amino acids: CASSPYGGTSGTGYEQYF.

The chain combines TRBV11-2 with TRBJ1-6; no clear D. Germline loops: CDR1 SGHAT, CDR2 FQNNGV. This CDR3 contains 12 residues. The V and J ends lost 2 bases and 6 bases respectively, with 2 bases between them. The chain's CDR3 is CASSLSNSPLHF. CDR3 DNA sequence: TGTGCCAGCAGCTTATCTAATTCACCCCTCCACTTT. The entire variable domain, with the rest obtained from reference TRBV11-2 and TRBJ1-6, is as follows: EAGVAQSPRYKIIEKRQSVAFWCNPISGHATLYWYQQILGQGPKLLIQFQNNGVVDDSQLPKDRFSAERLKGVDSTLKIQPAKLEDSAVYLCASSLSNSPLHFGNGTRLTVT.

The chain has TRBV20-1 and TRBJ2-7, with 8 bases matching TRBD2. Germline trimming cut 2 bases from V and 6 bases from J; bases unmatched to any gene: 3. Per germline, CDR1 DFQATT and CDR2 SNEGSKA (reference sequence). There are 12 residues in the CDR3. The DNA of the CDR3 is TGCAGTGCTAGAACCGGGGGGGTCGAGCAGTACTTC. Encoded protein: CSARTGGVEQYF.

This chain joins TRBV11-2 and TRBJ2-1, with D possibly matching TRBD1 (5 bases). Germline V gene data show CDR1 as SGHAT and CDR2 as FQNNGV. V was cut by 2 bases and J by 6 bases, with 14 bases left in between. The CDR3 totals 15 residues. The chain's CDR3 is CASSLPQGRSNEQFF. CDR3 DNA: TGTGCCAGCAGCTTACCCCAGGGCCGGTCCAATGAGCAGTTCTTC.

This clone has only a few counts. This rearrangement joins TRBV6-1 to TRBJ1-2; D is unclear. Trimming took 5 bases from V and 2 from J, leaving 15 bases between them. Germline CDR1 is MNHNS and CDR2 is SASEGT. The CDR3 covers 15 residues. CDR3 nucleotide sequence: TGTGCCAGCAGTTTGACGCAGAAAAAGAACTATGGCTACACCTTC. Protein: CASSLTQKKNYGYTF.

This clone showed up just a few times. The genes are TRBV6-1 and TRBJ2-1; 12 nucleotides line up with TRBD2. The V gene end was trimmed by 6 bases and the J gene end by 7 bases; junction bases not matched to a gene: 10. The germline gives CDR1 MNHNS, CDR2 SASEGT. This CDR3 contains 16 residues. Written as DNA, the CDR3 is TGTGCCAGCAGGAAGCTGACTAGCGGGAGTCTAAATGAGCAGTTCTTC. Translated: CASRKLTSGSLNEQFF.

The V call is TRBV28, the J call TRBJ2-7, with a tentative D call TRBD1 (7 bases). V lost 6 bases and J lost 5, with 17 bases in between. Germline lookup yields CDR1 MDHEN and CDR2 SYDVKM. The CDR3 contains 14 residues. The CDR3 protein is CASRPTGRFNEQYF. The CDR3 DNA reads TGTGCCAGCAGGCCGACAGGGAGGTTCAACGAGCAGTACTTC. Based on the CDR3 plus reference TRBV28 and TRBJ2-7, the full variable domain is DVKVTQSSRYLVKRTGEKVFLECVQDMDHENMFWYRQDPGLGLRLIYFSYDVKMKEKGDIPEGYSVSREKKERFSLILESASTNQTSMYLCASRPTGRFNEQYFGPGTRLTVT.

As DNA, the CDR3 is TGCGCCAGCAGAGCCGGGGGCAATGAGCAGTTCTTC. This gives the protein CASRAGGNEQFF. The chain joins TRBV10-2 to TRBJ2-1, with D tentatively TRBD2 (6 bases). CDR3 length: 12 residues. V shed 6 bases and J shed 6 bases, with 9 bases lying between them. CDR1 and CDR2 from the germline V gene are WSHSY and SAAADI.